The clone carrying this T cell receptor (beta chain) was picked up a small number of times. The antigen is not known. A universal primer site was incorporated via template switching, and the cDNA contained unique molecular identifiers. MiXCR, run by TCRdb on the 5' RACE reads, gives a single entry per CDR3 protein. This repertoire shows more than 250,000 distinct CDR3 sequences, more than 6.5% found once; its top ten account for over 2%. This CDR3 has 15 amino acids. V trimming: 5 bases; J trimming: 2 bases; junction bases outside the gene matches: 7. Looked up from germline, CDR1 is SGHTA and CDR2 is FQGTGA. This entry belongs to a study of identical twins. Study-level results: The more abundant beta clonotypes in cord blood had fewer insertions, and memory repertoires did not show this.

These records were also assigned to another study, of yellow fever vaccine responses in identical twins.

Material for sequencing was memory (CD45RO+) T cells sorted from blood. The genes are TRBV7-3 and TRBJ2-3, with 7 bases that match TRBD1. The sequence was obtained from a woman between 18 and 29 years old in good health. CDR3 residues: CASSATGAVTDTQYF. Here the CDR3 DNA reads TGTGCCAGCAGCGCCACAGGGGCTGTCACAGATACGCAGTATTTT.